This T cell receptor beta chain derives from a study of cytomegalovirus exposure and HLA in healthy donors. At the level of the study: A prior analysis found 90 million to 120 million unique TCR beta sequences from some 200 million T cells. Study-wide findings and caveats: Beyond CMV serostatus, there was no information to go on about immune exposure.

The V end was cut by 8 bases, the J end by 5 bases, with 17 bases between. The CDR3 is 13 amino acids. Germline CDR1 reads GTSNPN; CDR2 reads SVGIG (reference sequence). With 60 Vbeta and 13 Jbeta primers, the PCR was carried out. This table comes from immunoSEQ multiplex PCR, and its TCRdb copy is limited to in-frame clones, with some not included. The table lists some 100,000 clones, roughly 80% of them singletons, with 4.9% in the top ten. The donors (healthy individuals) were bone marrow donors. To note about this clone: Its target is unknown.

The rearrangement joins TRBV30 to TRBJ2-3; TRBD2 is a possible D gene (6 bases). This receptor was obtained from a man aged 45-65 years in good health and CMV-seropositive. The sequenced material came from PBMCs. This chain's CDR3 is CALEIWGVDTQYF. The CDR3 DNA reads as TGTGCCCTTGAGATTTGGGGGGTAGATACGCAGTATTTT.